This entry lists 6 T cell receptor beta chains sequenced from one sample in a study of blood T cell repertoires in COVID-19. Libraries were prepared by immunoSEQ multiplex PCR; TCRdb keeps only in-frame clonotypes and omits some of them. The sample comprises 300,000 to 350,000 clones, about 93% of which are singletons, and roughly 3.3% rests with the top ten. Sequencing used peripheral blood. The receptors come from a woman between 18 and 30 years old who had recovered from COVID-19.

The rearrangement uses TRBV6-5 and TRBJ2-7; 7 nucleotides align to TRBD1. The CDR3 totals 14 residues. V dropped 5 bases and J dropped 0; count of bases not matched to a gene: 4. Per germline, CDR1 MNHEY and CDR2 SVGAGI. In DNA form, the CDR3 reads TGTGCCAGCAGTCCCTCAGGGGGCTCCTACGAGCAGTACGTC. Translation: CASSPSGGSYEQYV.

This rearrangement joins TRBV5-6 to TRBJ2-5; tentative D call: TRBD2 (5 bases). Germline V gene lookup returns CDR1 SGHDT and CDR2 YYEEEE. There are 14 residues in the CDR3. V dropped 0 bases and J dropped 0 bases, with 6 bases sitting between them. CDR3 protein: CASSLAGDQETQYF. CDR3 coding DNA: TGTGCCAGCAGCTTGGCCGGGGACCAAGAGACCCAGTACTTC.

The chain joins TRBV29-1 to TRBJ2-3; TRBD1 matches 8 bases. Germline V gives CDR1 SQVTM, CDR2 ANQGSEA. V shed 4 bases, J shed 1 base, and the junction held 1 base outside the gene matches. The CDR3 loop spans 13 amino acids. The CDR3 here is CSVGGQGTDTQYF. As DNA, the CDR3 is TGCAGCGTTGGGGGACAGGGCACAGATACGCAGTATTTT.

This sequence joins TRBV29-1 and TRBJ2-5, with TRBD1 identical over 11 bases. Germline V gene lookup returns CDR1 SQVTM and CDR2 ANQGSEA. The CDR3 loop spans 19 amino acids. V lost 4 bases and J lost 2; bases outside the gene matches: 18. The CDR3 region is CSVVALDRGRRGAQETQYF. The CDR3 DNA reads TGCAGCGTTGTCGCTCTGGACAGGGGGCGTCGGGGGGCTCAAGAGACCCAGTACTTC.

A single count supports this clone. The rearrangement uses TRBV4-3 and TRBJ1-1; D gene ambiguous. Germline-derived CDR1 and CDR2 are LGHNA and YSLEER. This CDR3 has 15 amino acids. V lost 0 bases and J 1 base, leaving 9 bases between the germline ends. CDR3 nucleotide sequence: TGCGCCAGCAGCCAAGATACGCTAAGGAACACTGAAGCTTTCTTT. It specifies CASSQDTLRNTEAFF.

The gene calls are TRBV30 and TRBJ1-1; D not resolved. There are 13 residues in the CDR3. Trimming removed 0 bases at V and 1 base at J, with 6 bases between. Germline CDR1 GTSNPN, CDR2 SVGIG (reference sequence). In DNA, the CDR3 is TGTGCCTGGAGTGTACAGAAGAACACTGAAGCTTTCTTT. It translates to CAWSVQKNTEAFF.